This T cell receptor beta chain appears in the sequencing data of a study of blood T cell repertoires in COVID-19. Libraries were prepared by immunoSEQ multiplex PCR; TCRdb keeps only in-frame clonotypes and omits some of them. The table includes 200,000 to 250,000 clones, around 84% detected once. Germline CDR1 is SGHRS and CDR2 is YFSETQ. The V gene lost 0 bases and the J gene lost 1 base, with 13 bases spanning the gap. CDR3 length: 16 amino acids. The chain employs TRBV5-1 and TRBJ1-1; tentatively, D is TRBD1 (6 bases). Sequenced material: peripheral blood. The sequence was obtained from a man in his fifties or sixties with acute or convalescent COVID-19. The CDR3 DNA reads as TGCGCCAGCAGCTTGGGGACCGGGACATCGAACACTGAAGCTTTCTTT. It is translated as CASSLGTGTSNTEAFF.